This T cell receptor beta chain was retrieved from a study of blood T cell repertoires in COVID-19. Only one count was recorded for this clone. The table came from immunoSEQ multiplex PCR; TCRdb's copy has only in-frame clones and leaves some out. The table shows about 270,000 clones, with 75% to 90% occurring only once. The specimen sequenced was PBMCs or T cells enriched from blood (not recorded which). The source is a woman younger than 30 who had recovered from COVID-19.

CDR3 protein: CASSLGTGGEENQPQHF. The CDR3 nucleotides are TGTGCCAGCAGCCTCGGGACAGGTGGAGAGGAGAATCAGCCCCAGCATTTT. The chain has TRBV4-2 and TRBJ1-5, with 8 bases lining up with TRBD1. The germline gives CDR1 LGHNA, CDR2 YNFKEQ. This CDR3 region has 17 residues. V dropped 4 bases and J dropped 4; count of bases not matched to a gene: 12.